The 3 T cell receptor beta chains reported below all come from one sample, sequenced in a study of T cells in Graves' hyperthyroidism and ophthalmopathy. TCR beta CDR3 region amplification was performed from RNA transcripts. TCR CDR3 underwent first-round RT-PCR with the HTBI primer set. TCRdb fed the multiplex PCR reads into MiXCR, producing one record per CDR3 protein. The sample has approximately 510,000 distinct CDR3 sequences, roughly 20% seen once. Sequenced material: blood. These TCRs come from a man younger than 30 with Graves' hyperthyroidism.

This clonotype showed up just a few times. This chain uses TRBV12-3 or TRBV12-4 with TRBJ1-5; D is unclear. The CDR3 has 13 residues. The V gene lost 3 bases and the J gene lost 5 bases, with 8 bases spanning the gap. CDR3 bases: TGTGCCAGCAGTTTTAACACTTATCAGCCCCAGCATTTT. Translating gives CASSFNTYQPQHF.

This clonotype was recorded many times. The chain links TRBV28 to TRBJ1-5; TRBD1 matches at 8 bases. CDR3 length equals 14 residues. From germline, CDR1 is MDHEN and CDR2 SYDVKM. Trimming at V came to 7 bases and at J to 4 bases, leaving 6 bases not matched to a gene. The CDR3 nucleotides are TGTGCCAGCACCCAGGGGGCGAGGAATCAGCCCCAGCATTTT. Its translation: CASTQGARNQPQHF.

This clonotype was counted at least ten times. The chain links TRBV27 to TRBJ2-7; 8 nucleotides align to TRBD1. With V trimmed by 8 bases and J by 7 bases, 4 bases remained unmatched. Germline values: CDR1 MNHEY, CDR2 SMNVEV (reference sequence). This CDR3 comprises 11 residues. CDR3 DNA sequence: TGTGCCAGCCAGGGGGCTCGGGAGCAGTACTTC. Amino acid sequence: CASQGAREQYF.